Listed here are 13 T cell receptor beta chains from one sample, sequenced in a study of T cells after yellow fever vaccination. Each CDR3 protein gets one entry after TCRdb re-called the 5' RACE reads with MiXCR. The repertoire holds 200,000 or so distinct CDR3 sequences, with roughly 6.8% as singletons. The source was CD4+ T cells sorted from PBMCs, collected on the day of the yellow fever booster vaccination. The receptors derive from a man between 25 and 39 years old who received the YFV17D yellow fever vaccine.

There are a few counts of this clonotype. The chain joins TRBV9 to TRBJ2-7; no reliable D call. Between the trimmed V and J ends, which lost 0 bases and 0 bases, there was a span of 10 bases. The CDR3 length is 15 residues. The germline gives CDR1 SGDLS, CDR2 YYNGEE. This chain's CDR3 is CASSVGQASSYEQYF. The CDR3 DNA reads TGTGCCAGCAGCGTAGGGCAGGCTAGCTCCTACGAGCAGTACTTC. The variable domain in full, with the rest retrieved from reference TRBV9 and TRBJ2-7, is DSGVTQTPKHLITATGQRVTLRCSPRSGDLSVYWYQQSLDQGLQFLIQYYNGEERAKGNILERFSAQQFPDLHSELNLSSLELGDSALYFCASSVGQASSYEQYFGPGTRLTVT.

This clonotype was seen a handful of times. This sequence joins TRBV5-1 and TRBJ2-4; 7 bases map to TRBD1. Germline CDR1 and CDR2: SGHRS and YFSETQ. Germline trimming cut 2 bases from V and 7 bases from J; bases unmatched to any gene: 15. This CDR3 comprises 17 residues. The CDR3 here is CASSLGFGQALRNIQYF. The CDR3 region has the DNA TGCGCCAGCAGCTTAGGATTTGGACAGGCGCTTCGCAACATTCAGTACTTC.

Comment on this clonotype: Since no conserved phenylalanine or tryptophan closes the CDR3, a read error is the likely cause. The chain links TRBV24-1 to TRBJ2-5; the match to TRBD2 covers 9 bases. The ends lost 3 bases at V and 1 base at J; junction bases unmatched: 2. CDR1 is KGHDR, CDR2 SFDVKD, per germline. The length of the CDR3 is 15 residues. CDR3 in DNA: TGTGCCACCAGTGATAGGACTAGCGTCCAAGAGACCCAGTACCTC. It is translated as CATSDRTSVQETQYL.

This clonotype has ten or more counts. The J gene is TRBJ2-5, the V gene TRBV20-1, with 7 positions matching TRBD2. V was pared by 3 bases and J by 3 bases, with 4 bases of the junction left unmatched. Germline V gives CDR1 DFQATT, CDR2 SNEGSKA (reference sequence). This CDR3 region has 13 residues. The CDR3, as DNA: TGCAGTGCTAGCCCCGGACTAGAAGAGACCCAGTACTTC. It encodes CSASPGLEETQYF.

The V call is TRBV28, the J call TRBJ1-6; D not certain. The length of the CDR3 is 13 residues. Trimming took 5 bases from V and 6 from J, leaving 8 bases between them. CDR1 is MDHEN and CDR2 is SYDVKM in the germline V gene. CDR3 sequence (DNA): TGTGCCAGCAGTGCCCCGACTAATTCACCCCTCCACTTT. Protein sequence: CASSAPTNSPLHF. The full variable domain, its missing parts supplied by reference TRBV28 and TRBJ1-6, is DVKVTQSSRYLVKRTGEKVFLECVQDMDHENMFWYRQDPGLGLRLIYFSYDVKMKEKGDIPEGYSVSREKKERFSLILESASTNQTSMYLCASSAPTNSPLHFGNGTRLTVT.

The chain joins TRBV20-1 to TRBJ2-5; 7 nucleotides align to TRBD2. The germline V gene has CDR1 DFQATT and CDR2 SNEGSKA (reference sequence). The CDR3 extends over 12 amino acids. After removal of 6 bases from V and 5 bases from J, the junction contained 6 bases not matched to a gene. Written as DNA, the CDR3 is TGCAGTGCCCTGGCGGGGGTCGAGACCCAGTACTTC. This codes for CSALAGVETQYF.

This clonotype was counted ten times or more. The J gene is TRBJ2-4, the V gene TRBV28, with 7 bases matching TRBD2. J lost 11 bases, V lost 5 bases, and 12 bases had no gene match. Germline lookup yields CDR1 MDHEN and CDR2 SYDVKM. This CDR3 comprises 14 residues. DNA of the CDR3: TGTGCCAGCAGTCCCCCTGGGAGGGGTATCGTTCAGTACTTC. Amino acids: CASSPPGRGIVQYF.

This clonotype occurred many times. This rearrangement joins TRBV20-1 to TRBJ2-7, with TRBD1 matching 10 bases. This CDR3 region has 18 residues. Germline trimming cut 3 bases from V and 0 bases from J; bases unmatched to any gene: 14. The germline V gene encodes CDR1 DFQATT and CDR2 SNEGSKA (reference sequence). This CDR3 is CSASPGTGVIVGSYEQYF. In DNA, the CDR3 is TGCAGTGCTAGTCCCGGGACAGGGGTTATCGTGGGCTCCTACGAGCAGTACTTC.

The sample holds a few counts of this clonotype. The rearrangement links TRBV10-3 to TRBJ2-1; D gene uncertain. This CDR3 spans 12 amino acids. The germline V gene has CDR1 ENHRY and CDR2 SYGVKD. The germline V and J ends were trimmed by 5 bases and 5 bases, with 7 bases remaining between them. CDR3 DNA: TGTGCCATCAGTACAGTAGACAATGAGCAGTTCTTC. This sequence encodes CAISTVDNEQFF.

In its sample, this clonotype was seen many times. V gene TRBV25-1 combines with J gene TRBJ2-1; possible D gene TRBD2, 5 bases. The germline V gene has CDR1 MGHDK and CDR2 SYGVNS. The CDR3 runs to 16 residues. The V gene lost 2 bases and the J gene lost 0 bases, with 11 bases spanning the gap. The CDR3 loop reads CASSEPMGSSYNEQFF. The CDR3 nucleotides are TGTGCCAGCAGTGAACCAATGGGGAGCTCCTACAATGAGCAGTTCTTC.

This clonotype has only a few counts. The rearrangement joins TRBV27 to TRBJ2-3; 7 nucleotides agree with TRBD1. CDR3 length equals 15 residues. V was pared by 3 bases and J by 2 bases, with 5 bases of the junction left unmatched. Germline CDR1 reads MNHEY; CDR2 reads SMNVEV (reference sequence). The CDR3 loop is CASSLRGQPTDTQYF. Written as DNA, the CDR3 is TGTGCCAGCAGTTTGAGGGGACAGCCCACAGATACGCAGTATTTT.

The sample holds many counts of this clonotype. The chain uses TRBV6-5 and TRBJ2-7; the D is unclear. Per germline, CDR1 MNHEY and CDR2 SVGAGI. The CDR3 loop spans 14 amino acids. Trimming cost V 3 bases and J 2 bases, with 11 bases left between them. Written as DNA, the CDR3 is TGTGCCAGCAGTTATTCAAGGGCAGCCTACGAGCAGTACTTC. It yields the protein CASSYSRAAYEQYF.

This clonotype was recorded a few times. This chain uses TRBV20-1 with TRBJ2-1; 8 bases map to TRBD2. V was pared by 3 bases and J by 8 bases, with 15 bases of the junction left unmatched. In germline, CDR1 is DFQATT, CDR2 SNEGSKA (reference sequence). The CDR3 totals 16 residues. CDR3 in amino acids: CSASPGGGLGRDEQFF. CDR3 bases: TGCAGTGCTAGTCCCGGGGGGGGACTAGGGAGGGATGAGCAGTTCTTC.